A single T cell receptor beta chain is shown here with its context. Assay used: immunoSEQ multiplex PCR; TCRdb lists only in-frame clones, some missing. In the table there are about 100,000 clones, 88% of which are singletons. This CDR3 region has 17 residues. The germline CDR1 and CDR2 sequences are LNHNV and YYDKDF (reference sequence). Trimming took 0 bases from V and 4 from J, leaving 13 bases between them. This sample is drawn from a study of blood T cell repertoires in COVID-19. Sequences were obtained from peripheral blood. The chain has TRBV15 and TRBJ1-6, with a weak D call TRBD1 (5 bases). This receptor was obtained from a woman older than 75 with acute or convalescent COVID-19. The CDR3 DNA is TGTGCCACCAGCAGAGATACCCCGACAGATTATAATTCACCCCTCCACTTT. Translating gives CATSRDTPTDYNSPLHF.